The clone carrying this TCR beta chain was seen many times. What it binds is unknown. The data originate from a study of CD8 T cells in ankylosing spondylitis. Making use of molecular barcodes, quantitative 5'-RACE generated TCR beta libraries. A single record per CDR3 protein comes from TCRdb applying MiXCR to the 5' RACE reads. Among nearly 350,000 distinct CDR3 sequences listed, 14% to 15% were seen once. Findings and limits, study-wide: Within ankylosing spondylitis blood, a TCR beta motif made up of several highly homologous variants appeared to be characteristic. In reactive arthritis synovial fluid and blood, some motif variants had been reported before. It was reported that disease-linked clones were significantly enriched in matched ankylosing spondylitis synovial fluid.

The V end lost 6 bases, the J end lost 3 bases, and 12 bases lay between the germline ends. CDR3 length: 14 residues. Material: blood, either unsorted or a sorted T cell fraction (not recorded which). This chain connects TRBV12-3 or TRBV12-4 to TRBJ1-5; no clear D gene. The origin of this receptor is a male donor with ankylosing spondylitis or in good health (not recorded which). CDR3 sequence: CASRGGRYNQPQHF. The CDR3 DNA reads TGTGCCAGCAGGGGCGGACGATACAATCAGCCCCAGCATTTT.